Given below is one T cell receptor (beta chain) in context. An end of the junction does not agree with germline; a read error may underlie this. This sample is drawn from a study of T cell changes during pregnancy in multiple sclerosis. In germline, CDR1 is SSHAT, CDR2 FNYEAQ (reference sequence). CDR3 size: 13 residues. Libraries were prepared by immunoSEQ multiplex PCR; TCRdb keeps only in-frame clonotypes and omits some of them. This sample carries over 80,000 clones, about nine tenths of them seen once, and the ten largest clones take under 0.8%. The clonotype originates from a female donor in good health, enrolled as a control in a pregnancy study. The chain recombines TRBV7-7 with TRBJ2-7, with D maybe TRBD1 (5 bases). This sample comprised peripheral blood, obtained in the second trimester of pregnancy. DNA of the CDR3: TGTGCTAGCAGCTTAGTGGGGCACGACGAGCAGTACTTC. It is translated as CASSLVGHDEQYF.